A selection of T cell receptor beta chains follows, all from one sample in a study of OX40 agonist ivuxolimab in advanced cancers. Produced via immunoSEQ multiplex PCR; TCRdb's table is partial and in-frame only. Of around 71,000 clones in the sample, about 88% were seen once. The specimen comprised CD4+ or CD8+ T cells sorted from blood, sampled in a trial of the OX40 agonist ivuxolimab. The receptors shown here come from an adult with an advanced solid tumor such as melanoma, head and neck, liver or kidney cancer. CDR3s include the opening cysteine and the closing phenylalanine or tryptophan.

>13|TRBV6-5|TRBJ2-3
CASSYDRTDTQYF
>15|TRBV9|TRBJ2-7
CASSVGSGTSYEQYF
>15|TRBV6-5|TRBJ2-6
CASSRKFSGANVLTF
>14|TRBV2|TRBJ2-5
CASCGWESQETQYF
>13|TRBV5-1|TRBJ2-7
CASSSDRAGEQYF
>17|TRBV7-2|TRBJ1-2
CASSLNSGQARNYGYTF
>15|TRBV7-7|TRBJ2-1
CASSLGISLGNEQFF
>15|TRBV19|TRBJ1-1
CASSIGPGMNTEAFF
>14|TRBV18|TRBJ2-5
CASSPVAEGETQYF
>13|TRBV11-1|TRBJ2-7
CASSFSSGGEQYF
>15|TRBV5-6|TRBJ1-5
CASSLLGQGNQPQHF
>14|TRBV6-5|TRBJ2-7
CASRKTSEIYEQYF
>15|TRBV7-2|TRBJ2-2
CASSLGAPGTGELFF
>16|TRBV28|TRBJ2-1
CASSITSGRSYNEQFF
>14|TRBV7-2|TRBJ1-1
CASSSTGENTEAFF
>14|TRBV28|TRBJ1-1
CASSPVPVNTEAFF
>14|TRBV9|TRBJ2-3
CASSVGTVTDTQYF
>15|TRBV18|TRBJ2-1
CASSPTSGSGNEQFF
>16|TRBV27|TRBJ2-1
CASSLYGVIWYNEQFF
>19|TRBV28|TRBJ1-4
CASSLWGTGRLETNEKLFF
>15|TRBV27|TRBJ1-1
CATQVWDRGLVEAFF
>16|TRBV7-9|TRBJ1-3
CASRTIQGARGNTIYF
>15|TRBV7-8|TRBJ1-5
CASSLVQGSNQPQHF
>16|TRBV7-3|TRBJ2-1
CASSLMGSGRAGEQFF
>16|TRBV7-8|TRBJ2-7
CASSLWASPRGREQYF
>13|TRBV30|TRBJ2-4
CAGLREDQNIQYF
>15|TRBV7-3|TRBJ2-1
CASSPDREAYNEQFF
>16|TRBV4-2|TRBJ1-3
CASSQDFPGAGNTIYF
>15|TRBV7-8|TRBJ2-3
CASSLGAGRADTQYF
>12|TRBV7-2|TRBJ2-5
CASRLAGETQYF
>15|TRBV9|TRBJ1-2
CASTSGTGGIEGYTF
>15|TRBV5-1|TRBJ2-3
CASSLAPFSTDTQYF
>15|TRBV10-3|TRBJ2-5
CAISADSGRVGTQYF
>13|TRBV29-1|TRBJ2-3
CSVAGFSTDTQYF
>14|TRBV6-5|TRBJ2-7
CASSITPRGDEQYF
>16|TRBV5-1|TRBJ2-7
CASSLAGTSGIGEQYF
>13|TRBV7-2|TRBJ1-5
CASSWASNQPQHF
>13|TRBV7-2|TRBJ2-2
CASSLRGPGELFF
>15|TRBV10-3|TRBJ1-2
CAISESNRANYGYTF
>11|TRBV6-5|TRBJ1-2
CASRKARDYTF